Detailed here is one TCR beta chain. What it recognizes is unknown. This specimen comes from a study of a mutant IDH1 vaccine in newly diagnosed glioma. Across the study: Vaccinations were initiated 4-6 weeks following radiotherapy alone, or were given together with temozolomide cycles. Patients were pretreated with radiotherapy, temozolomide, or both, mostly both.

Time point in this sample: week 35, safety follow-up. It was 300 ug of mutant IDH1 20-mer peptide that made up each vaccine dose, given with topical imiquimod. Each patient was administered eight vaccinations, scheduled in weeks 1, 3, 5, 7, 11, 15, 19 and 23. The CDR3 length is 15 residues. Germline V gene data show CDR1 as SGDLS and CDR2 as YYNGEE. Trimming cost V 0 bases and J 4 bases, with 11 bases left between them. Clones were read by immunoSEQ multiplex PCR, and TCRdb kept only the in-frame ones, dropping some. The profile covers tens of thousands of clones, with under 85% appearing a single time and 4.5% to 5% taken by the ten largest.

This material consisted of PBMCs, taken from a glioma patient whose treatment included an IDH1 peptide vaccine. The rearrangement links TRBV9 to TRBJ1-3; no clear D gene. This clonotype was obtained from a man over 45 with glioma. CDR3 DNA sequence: TGTGCCAGCAGCGTAGTGGCCACATTCGGAAACACCATATATTTT. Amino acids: CASSVVATFGNTIYF.